This T cell receptor beta chain comes out of a study of blood T cells in healthy people across ages (dated by TCRdb to between 2014 and 2016). For the study in its entirety: In model experiments, template switching captured roughly one uniquely barcoded TCR beta cDNA molecule for every two T cells. To track age-related changes in TCR beta repertoire diversity, the study relied on deep sequencing normalized with unique cDNA molecular identifiers. Four age groups were formed from the donors: young (average approximately 15 years), middle-aged (more than 35), aged (roughly 59) and long-lived (82). To avoid experimental bias, donors of different ages were randomly spread across the sequencing lanes. For two donors (one aged 18 to 29 and one aged 80 or older), the study analyzed two additional independent replicas of 1 million unique cDNA reads from the same blood draw.

Preparation of the library involved 5' RACE. Sequencing was carried out with an Illumina HiSeq 2500. A second PCR of roughly 6 to 11 cycles was run with a J-beta primer mix and a sample-barcoded 5' primer. A unique molecular identifier was introduced onto each TCR beta cDNA molecule by a template-switch 5' adaptor carrying 12 random nucleotides. Each sample yielded at least 2.5 million CDR3-containing paired-end reads. First-strand cDNA was synthesized from all RNA with the Mint cDNA synthesis kit, primed by a TRBC-specific oligonucleotide. All cDNA was treated with uracil-DNA glycosylase and then went through a first 18-cycle PCR with the universal primers M1SS and BC2_uni_R. The original methods were these. Each sample was normalized by randomly selecting 1 million high-quality reads, each carrying a distinct molecular identifier. Instead of being binned into consensus sequences, reads that shared molecular identifiers were thrown out. MiTCR, with a Q25 quality threshold and the strictest error-elimination algorithm, was used for CDR3 identification, clonotype clustering and error correction. A nonparametric unseen species model using Euler transformation provided a lower-bound estimate of total TCR beta diversity. TCRdb trimmed the raw reads at Q25, called clones with MiXCR and kept productive beta chains. For every CDR3 protein sequence, its rows merge into one entry that carries the most common genes and DNA. The authors' filters were not applied to this entry. A total of around 1,600,000 distinct CDR3 sequences appear in this sample, approximately 43% of them only once. The ten largest clones represent 4% of the sample.

Systemically healthy Caucasian individuals from Russia, around 39 in total and aged about 6 to 90 years, were included as donors. Each donor gave 8 to 10 milliliters of peripheral blood, drawn into EDTA-treated Vacutainer tubes. PBMCs were isolated by Ficoll-Paque density-gradient centrifugation, with at least 7 million obtained per sample. Trizol reagent was used to extract total RNA from PBMCs, with at least 6 micrograms per sample. For every donor, an aliquot of PBMCs went through flow cytometry to measure the percentages of naive CD45RAhigh/CD27high T cells. From cysteine to phenylalanine, the CDR3 is 11 amino acids long. Only the CDR3 DNA is retained, 33 bases long and in frame from the first base. Based on the germline V gene (reference sequence), the CDR1 and CDR2 sequences are DFQATT and SNEGSKA. Deletion took 2 bases off V and 10 bases off J, with a span of 9 bases between the germline ends.

Remarks on this clonotype: This clone's antigen is unknown. Base qualities are missing; no much larger clone stands one base away.

What the research found in general, with its limitations: Bulk unsorted PBMC profiling prevented conclusive comparison of naive and antigen-experienced compartments. There was a strong correlation between observed TCR beta diversity and the percentage of naive T cells measured by flow cytometry. The long-lived group showed more naive CD4+ T cells, fewer expanded clones and increased TCR diversity than the aged group, suggesting age selection. Estimates of total diversity from one million sequenced T cells were regarded as lower bounds and underestimates. Observed TCR beta diversity per million T cells fell roughly linearly with age, and a significant reduction was already apparent by age roughly 40. Because donor CMV infection status was unknown, age-related changes in expanded clonotypes were potentially confounded.

This chain is built from TRBV20-1 and TRBJ2-1; the D gene lacks a confident call. The sequencing input was blood. The sequence was obtained from a woman under 30 in good health. The bases are TGCAGTGCTAGAAGGTGGCCCGAGCAGTTCTTC. Its amino acids are CSARRWPEQFF.